This TCR beta chain was found in a study of T cell responses to AZD1222 COVID-19 vaccine. Study-level points and caveats: Donor demographics were predominantly white British with a female majority; clonal diversity may be underestimated.

This CDR3 spans 13 amino acids. Trimming cost V 2 bases and J 4 bases; bases outside gene matches: 0. In germline, CDR1 is MNHEY, CDR2 SVGAGI. A word on this clone: Its antigen remains unidentified.

Assay: immunoSEQ multiplex PCR; the TCRdb copy retains only in-frame clones and omits some. The table has 100,000 to 150,000 clones, 85% to 90% seen once. This TCR was recovered from an adult in good health. Sequences were derived from peripheral blood, sampled on day 0 of AZD1222 vaccination. The chain employs TRBV6-5 and TRBJ2-7, with 9 nucleotides matching TRBD1. Written as DNA, the CDR3 is TGTGCCAGCAGTTACGGGACAGGGTACGAGCAGTACTTC. Its protein is CASSYGTGYEQYF.